This TCR beta chain derives from a study of cytomegalovirus exposure and HLA in healthy donors. Vbeta (60) and Jbeta (13) primers were used in the PCR. TCRdb's copy holds only in-frame clones and misses some; the assay was immunoSEQ multiplex PCR. The sample has more than 150,000 clones, 75% to 90% seen once; the top ten hold roughly 0.65%. V shed 4 bases, J shed 8 bases, and the junction held 15 bases outside the gene matches. This CDR3 region has 16 residues. The V gene's germline CDR1 is MGHRA and CDR2 YSYEKL. To note about this clone: Its antigen is still unknown.

Whole-study results and caveats: 150 or so TCR beta chains were listed as cytomegalovirus-associated.

The material sequenced was PBMCs. The receptor was isolated from a boy between 5 and 17 years old in good health and CMV-seronegative. The chain combines TRBV4-1 with TRBJ1-2; 8 bases map to TRBD1. The CDR3 loop reads CASSPQFGRGLDGYTF. The CDR3 nucleotides read TGCGCCAGCAGCCCCCAGTTTGGCAGGGGGCTCGACGGCTACACCTTC.